The entry below describes one T cell receptor (beta chain). Its matching antigen is unknown. It was with 60 Vbeta and 13 Jbeta primers that the PCR ran. Only in-frame clones appear in the TCRdb table, and some are missing; sequencing was by immunoSEQ multiplex PCR. In the table there are roughly 100,000 clones, less than 85% of which are singletons. The CDR3 loop spans 15 amino acids. With 6 bases clipped from V and 4 bases from J, the junction kept 7 bases outside the gene matches. Germline V gives CDR1 SNHLY, CDR2 FYNNEI. This entry comes from a study of cytomegalovirus exposure and HLA in healthy donors. Whole-study context: Within the Caucasian-associated ancestry cluster were roughly 81% of the approximately 400 genotyped donors. Study-wide findings and caveats: Later analysis identified a missense DCLRE1C variant that was linked to TCR beta V- and J-gene trimming. Sequencing depth roughly uniform across donors was assumed in presence/absence analyses.

This sequence was found in a man aged 40-55 years in good health and CMV-seronegative. Material for sequencing was PBMCs. The J gene is TRBJ1-5, the V gene TRBV2; 9 positions agree with TRBD1. The CDR3 sequence: CASRKPGTGNQPQHF. The CDR3 region has the DNA TGTGCCAGCAGGAAACCCGGGACAGGGAATCAGCCCCAGCATTTT.